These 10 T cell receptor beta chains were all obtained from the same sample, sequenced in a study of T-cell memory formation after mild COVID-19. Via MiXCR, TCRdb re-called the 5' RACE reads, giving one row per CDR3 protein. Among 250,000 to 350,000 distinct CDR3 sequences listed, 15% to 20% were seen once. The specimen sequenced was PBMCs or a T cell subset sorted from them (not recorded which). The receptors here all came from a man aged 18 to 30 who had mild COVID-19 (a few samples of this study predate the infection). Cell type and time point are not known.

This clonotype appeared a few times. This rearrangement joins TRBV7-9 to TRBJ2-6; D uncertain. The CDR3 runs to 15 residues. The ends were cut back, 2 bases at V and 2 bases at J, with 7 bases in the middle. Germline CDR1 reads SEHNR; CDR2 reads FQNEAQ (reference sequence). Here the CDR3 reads CASSLPGTGANVLTF. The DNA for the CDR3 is TGTGCCAGCAGCTTACCGGGCACTGGGGCCAACGTCCTGACTTTC.

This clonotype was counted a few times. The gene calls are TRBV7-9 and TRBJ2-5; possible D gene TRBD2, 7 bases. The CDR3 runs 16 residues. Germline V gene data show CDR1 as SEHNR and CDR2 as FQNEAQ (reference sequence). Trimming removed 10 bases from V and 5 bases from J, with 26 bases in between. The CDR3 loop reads CAIPSVWGGRLETQYF. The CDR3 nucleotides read TGTGCCATCCCTTCTGTATGGGGGGGGCGTCTTGAGACCCAGTACTTC.

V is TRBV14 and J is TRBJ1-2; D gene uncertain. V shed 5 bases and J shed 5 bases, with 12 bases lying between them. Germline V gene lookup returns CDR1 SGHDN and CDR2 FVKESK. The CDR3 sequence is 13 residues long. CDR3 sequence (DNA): TGTGCCAGCAGCGGCCCAGGAGTTTATGGCTACACCTTC. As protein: CASSGPGVYGYTF.

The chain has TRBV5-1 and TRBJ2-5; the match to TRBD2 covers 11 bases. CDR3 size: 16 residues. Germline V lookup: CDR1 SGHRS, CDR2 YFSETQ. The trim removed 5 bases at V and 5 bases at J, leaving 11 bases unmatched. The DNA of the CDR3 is TGCGCCAGCAGTGCTAGCGGGGGGACCGCTGGGGAGACCCAGTACTTC. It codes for CASSASGGTAGETQYF.

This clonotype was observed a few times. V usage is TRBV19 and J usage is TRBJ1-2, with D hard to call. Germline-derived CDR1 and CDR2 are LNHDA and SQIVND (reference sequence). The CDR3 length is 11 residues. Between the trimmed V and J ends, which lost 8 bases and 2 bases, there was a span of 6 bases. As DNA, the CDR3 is TGTGCCAGTGGGTTGAACTATGGCTACACCTTC. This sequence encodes CASGLNYGYTF.

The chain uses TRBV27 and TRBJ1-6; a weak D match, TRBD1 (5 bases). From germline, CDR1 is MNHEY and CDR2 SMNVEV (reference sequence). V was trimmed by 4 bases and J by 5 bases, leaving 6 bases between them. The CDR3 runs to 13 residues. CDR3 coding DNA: TGTGCCAGCAGTTGGGGGAATAATTCACCCCTCCACTTT. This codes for CASSWGNNSPLHF.

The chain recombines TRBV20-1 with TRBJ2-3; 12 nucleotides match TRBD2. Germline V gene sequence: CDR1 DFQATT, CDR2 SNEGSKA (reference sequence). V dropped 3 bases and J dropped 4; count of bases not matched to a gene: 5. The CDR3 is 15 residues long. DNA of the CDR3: TGCAGTGCTAGTGGGGCTAGCGGGGGGGCAGATACGCAGTATTTT. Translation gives CSASGASGGADTQYF.

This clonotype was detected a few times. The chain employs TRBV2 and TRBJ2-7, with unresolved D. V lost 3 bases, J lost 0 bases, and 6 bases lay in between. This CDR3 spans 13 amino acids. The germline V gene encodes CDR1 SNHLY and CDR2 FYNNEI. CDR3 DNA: TGTGCCAGCAGTGATGTAGCCTCCTACGAGCAGTACTTC. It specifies CASSDVASYEQYF.

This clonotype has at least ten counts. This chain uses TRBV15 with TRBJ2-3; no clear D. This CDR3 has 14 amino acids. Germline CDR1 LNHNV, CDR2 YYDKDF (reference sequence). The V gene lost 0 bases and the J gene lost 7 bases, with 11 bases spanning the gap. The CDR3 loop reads CATSRDRRIYTQYF. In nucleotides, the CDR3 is TGTGCCACCAGCAGAGATCGCCGGATTTATACGCAGTATTTT.

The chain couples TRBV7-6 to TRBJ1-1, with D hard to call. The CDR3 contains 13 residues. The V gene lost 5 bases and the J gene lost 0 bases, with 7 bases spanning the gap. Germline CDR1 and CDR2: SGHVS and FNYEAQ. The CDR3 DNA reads TGTGCCAGCAGCGTATCGATGAACACTGAAGCTTTCTTT. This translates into CASSVSMNTEAFF.